Listed below are T cell receptor beta chains from one sample, sequenced in a study of response to subunit inactivated influenza vaccine. TCRdb re-analysed the RT-PCR reads in MiXCR, keeping a single row per CDR3 protein. The table includes over 750,000 distinct CDR3 sequences, 21% detected once. The specimen was PBMCs from blood, collected 4 to 6 days after vaccination. These receptors came from a man over 45 who received an inactivated influenza vaccine. CDR3s include the opening cysteine and the closing phenylalanine or tryptophan. D genes are given only for firm matches. Not every row has a clone size; where given, it reads once, few, many or a size class.

D gene,J gene,clone size,V gene,CDR3 protein,CDR3 DNA
.,TRBJ2-1,.,TRBV5-6,CASSLSGITYNEQFF,TGTGCCAGCAGCTTGTCAGGGATAACCTACAATGAGCAGTTCTTC
TRBD1,TRBJ2-5,.,TRBV7-7,CASSLAGGRGRSQETQYF,TGTGCTAGCAGCTTAGCAGGGGGCAGGGGTCGGTCACAAGAGACCCAGTACTTC
TRBD1,TRBJ2-7,.,TRBV29-1,CSAARGLTGEQYF,TGCAGCGCTGCCAGGGGGCTTACGGGCGAGCAGTACTTC
.,TRBJ2-3,.,TRBV11-3,CASSLTGHPTDTQYF,TGTGCCAGCAGCCTTACCGGACACCCCACAGATACGCAGTATTTT
.,TRBJ2-7,.,TRBV20-1,CSARDSRGGGYEQYF,TGCAGTGCTAGAGATTCCCGTGGGGGAGGCTACGAGCAGTACTTC
.,TRBJ1-1,.,TRBV7-2,CASSLASGLTEAFF,TGTGCCAGCAGCTTAGCGTCAGGGTTAACTGAAGCTTTCTTT
.,TRBJ2-1,many,TRBV12-3/TRBV12-4,CASSLVWGTLEQFF,TGTGCCAGCAGTTTAGTCTGGGGGACGCTTGAGCAGTTCTTC
TRBD2,TRBJ2-2,.,TRBV30,CAWSAGGVGELFF,TGTGCCTGGAGCGCCGGGGGGGTTGGGGAGCTGTTTTTT
TRBD1,TRBJ2-7,many,TRBV7-2,CASSARDRGFYEQYF,TGTGCCAGCAGCGCCCGGGACAGGGGTTTCTACGAGCAGTACTTC
TRBD1,TRBJ1-4,few,TRBV3-1,CASSQDGQGSHEKLFF,TGTGCCAGCAGCCAAGATGGACAGGGCAGTCATGAAAAACTGTTTTTT